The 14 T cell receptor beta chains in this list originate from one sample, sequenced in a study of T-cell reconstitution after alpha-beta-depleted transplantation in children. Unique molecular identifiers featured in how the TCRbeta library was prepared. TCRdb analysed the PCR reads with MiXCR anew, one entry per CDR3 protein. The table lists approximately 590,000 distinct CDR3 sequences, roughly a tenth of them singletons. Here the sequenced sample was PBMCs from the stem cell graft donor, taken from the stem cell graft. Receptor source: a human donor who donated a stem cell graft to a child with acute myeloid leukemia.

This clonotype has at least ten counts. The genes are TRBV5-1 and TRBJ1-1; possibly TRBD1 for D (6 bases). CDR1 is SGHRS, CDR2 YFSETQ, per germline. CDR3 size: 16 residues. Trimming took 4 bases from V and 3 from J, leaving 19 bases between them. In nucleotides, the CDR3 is TGCGCCAGCAGCCGGGGGCAGGTTGGGTGGGACACTGAAGCTTTCTTT. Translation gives CASSRGQVGWDTEAFF.

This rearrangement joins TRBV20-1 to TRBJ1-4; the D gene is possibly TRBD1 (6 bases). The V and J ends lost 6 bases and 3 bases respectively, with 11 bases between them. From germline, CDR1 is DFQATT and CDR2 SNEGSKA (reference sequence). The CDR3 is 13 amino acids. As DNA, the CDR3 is TGCAGTGCATGGACAGCCGCTAATGAAAAACTGTTTTTT. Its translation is CSAWTAANEKLFF.

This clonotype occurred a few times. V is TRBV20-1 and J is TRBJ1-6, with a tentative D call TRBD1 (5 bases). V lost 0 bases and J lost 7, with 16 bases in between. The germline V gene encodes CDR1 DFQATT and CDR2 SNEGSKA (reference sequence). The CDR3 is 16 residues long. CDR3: CSARESTGVRNSPLHF. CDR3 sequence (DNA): TGCAGTGCTAGAGAGAGTACAGGCGTGCGGAATTCACCCCTCCACTTT.

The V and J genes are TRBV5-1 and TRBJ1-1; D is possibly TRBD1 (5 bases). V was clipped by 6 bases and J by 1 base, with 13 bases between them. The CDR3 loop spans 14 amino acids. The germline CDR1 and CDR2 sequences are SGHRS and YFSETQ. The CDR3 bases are TGCGCCAGCACCCTGGACGGGGGGAACACTGAAGCTTTCTTT. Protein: CASTLDGGNTEAFF. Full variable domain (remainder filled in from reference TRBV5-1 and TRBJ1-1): KAGVTQTPRYLIKTRGQQVTLSCSPISGHRSVSWYQQTPGQGLQFLFEYFSETQRNKGNFPGRFSGRQFSNSRSEMNVSTLELGDSALYLCASTLDGGNTEAFFGQGTRLTVV.

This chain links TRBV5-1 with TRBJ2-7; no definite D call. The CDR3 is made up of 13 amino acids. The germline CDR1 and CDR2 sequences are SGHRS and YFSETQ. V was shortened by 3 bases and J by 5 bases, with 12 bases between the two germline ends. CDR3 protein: CASSSQVTHEQYF. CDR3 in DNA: TGCGCCAGCAGCTCCCAGGTAACCCACGAGCAGTACTTC.

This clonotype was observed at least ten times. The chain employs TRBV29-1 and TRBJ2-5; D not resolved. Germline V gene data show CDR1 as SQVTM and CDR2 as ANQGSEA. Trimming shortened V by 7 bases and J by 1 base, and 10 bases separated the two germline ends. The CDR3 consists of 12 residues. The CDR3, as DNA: TGCAGCGCCTACAGAACCCAAGAGACCCAGTACTTC. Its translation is CSAYRTQETQYF.

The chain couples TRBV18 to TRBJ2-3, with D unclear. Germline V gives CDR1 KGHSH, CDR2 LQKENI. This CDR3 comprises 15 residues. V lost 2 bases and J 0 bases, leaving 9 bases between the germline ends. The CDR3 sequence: CASSPKMHSTDTQYF. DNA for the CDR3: TGTGCCAGCTCACCAAAGATGCACAGCACAGATACGCAGTATTTT. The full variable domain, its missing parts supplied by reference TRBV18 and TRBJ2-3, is NAGVMQNPRHLVRRRGQEARLRCSPMKGHSHVYWYRQLPEEGLKFMVYLQKENIIDESGMPKERFSAEFPKEGPSILRIQQVVRGDSAAYFCASSPKMHSTDTQYFGPGTRLTVL.

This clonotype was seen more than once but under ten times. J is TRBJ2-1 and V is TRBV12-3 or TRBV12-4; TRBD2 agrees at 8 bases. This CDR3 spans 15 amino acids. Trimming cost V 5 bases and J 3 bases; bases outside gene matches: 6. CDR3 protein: CASSVSGTNYNEQFF. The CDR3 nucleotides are TGTGCCAGCAGTGTTAGCGGGACGAACTACAATGAGCAGTTCTTC.

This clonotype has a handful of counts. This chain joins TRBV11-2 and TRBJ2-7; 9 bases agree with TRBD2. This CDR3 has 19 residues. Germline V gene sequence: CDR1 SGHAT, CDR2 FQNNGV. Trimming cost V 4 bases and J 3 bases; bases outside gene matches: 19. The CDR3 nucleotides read TGTGCCAGCAGCTCACGTGAGGGACTAGCTGCGTTGGCTAACTACGAGCAGTACTTC. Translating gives CASSSREGLAALANYEQYF.

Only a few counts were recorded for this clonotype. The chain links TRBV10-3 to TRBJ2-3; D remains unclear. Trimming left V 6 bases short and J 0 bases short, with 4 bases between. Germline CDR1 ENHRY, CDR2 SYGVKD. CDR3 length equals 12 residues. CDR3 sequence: CAISPSTDTQYF. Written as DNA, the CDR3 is TGTGCCATCAGCCCGAGCACAGATACGCAGTATTTT.

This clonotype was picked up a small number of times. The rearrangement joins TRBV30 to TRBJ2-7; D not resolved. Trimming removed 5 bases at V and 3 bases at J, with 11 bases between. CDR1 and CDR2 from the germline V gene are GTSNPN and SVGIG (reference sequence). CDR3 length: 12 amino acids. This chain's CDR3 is CAWVSGFYEQYF. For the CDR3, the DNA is TGTGCCTGGGTCTCTGGGTTCTACGAGCAGTACTTC.

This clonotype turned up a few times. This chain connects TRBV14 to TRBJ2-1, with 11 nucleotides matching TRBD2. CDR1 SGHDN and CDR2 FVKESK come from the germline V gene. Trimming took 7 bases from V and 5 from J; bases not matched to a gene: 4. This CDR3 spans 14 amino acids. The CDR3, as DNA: TGTGCCAGCAACCAGGGACTAGCGGACAATGAGCAGTTCTTC. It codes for CASNQGLADNEQFF.

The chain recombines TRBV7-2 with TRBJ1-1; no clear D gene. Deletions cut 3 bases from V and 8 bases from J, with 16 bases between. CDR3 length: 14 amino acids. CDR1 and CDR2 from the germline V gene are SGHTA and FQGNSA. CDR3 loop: CASSFANRPNEAFF. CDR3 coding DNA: TGTGCCAGCAGCTTCGCCAACCGACCCAACGAAGCTTTCTTT.

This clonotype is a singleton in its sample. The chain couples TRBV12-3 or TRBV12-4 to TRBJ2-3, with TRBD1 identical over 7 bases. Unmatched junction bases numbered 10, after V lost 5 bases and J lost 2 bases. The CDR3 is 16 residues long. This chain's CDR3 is CASSPLDRTNTDTQYF. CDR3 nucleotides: TGTGCCAGCAGTCCTCTGGACAGGACGAACACAGATACGCAGTATTTT.